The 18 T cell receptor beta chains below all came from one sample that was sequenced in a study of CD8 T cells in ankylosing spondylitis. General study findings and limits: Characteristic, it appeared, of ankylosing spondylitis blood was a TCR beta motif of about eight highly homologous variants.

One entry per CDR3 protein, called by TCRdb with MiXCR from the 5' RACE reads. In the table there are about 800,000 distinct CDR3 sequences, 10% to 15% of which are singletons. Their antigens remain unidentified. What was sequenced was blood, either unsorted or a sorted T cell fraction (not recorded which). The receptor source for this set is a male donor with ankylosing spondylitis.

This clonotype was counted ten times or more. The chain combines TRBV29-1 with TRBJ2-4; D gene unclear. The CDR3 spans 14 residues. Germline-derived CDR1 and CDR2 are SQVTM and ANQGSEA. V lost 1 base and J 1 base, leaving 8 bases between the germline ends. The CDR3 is CSVEGGFAKNIQYF. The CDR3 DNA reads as TGCAGCGTTGAAGGAGGTTTTGCCAAAAACATTCAGTACTTC.

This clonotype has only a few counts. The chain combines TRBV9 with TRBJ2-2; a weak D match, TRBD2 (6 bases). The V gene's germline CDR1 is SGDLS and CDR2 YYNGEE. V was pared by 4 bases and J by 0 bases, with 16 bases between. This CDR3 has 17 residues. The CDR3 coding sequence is TGTGCCAGCAGCCTTCGAGCGGGTACCGCGAACACCGGGGAGCTGTTTTTT. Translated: CASSLRAGTANTGELFF.

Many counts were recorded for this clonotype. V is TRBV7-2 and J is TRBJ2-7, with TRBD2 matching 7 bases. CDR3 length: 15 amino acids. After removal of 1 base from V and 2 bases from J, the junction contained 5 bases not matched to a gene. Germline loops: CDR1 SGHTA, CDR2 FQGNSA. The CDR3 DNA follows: TGTGCCAGCAGCTTAGGGCTAGCGGCTACCTACGAGCAGTACTTC. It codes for CASSLGLAATYEQYF.

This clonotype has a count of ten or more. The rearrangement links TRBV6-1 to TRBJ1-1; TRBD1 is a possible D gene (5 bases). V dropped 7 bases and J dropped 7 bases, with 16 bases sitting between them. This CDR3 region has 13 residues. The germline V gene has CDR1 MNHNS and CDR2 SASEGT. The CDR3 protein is CASIRRGIGEAFF. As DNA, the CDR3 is TGTGCCAGCATCCGGCGGGGGATAGGTGAAGCTTTCTTT.

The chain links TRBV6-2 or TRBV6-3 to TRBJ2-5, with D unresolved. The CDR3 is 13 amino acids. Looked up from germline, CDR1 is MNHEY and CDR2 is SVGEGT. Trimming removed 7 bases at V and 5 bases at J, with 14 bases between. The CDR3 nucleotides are TGTGCCAGCAAGGGAAGGGCGTGGGAGACCCAGTACTTC. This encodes CASKGRAWETQYF.

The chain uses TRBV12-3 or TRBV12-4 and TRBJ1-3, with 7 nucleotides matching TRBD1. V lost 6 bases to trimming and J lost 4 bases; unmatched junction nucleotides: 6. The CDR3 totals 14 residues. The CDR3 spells CASSIQGMGNTIYF. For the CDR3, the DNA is TGTGCCAGCAGCATACAGGGGATGGGAAACACCATATATTTT.

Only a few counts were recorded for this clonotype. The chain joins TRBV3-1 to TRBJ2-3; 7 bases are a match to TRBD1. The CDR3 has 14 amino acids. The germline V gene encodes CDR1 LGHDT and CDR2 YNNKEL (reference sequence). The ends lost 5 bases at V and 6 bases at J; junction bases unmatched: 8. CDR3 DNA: TGTGCCAGCAGCTTGGACAGGTGGGGGGATACGCAGTATTTT. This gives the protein CASSLDRWGDTQYF.

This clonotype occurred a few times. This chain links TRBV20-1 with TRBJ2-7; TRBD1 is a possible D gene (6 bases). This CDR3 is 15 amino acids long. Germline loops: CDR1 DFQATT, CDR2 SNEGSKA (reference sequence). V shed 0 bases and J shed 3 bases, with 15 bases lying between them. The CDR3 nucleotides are TGCAGTGCTAGAGACTCACAGGGATCGGGCTACGAGCAGTACTTC. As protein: CSARDSQGSGYEQYF.

The CDR3 reads CATSDPVGANVLTF. The CDR3 DNA sequence: TGTGCCACCAGTGATCCTGTTGGGGCCAACGTCCTGACTTTC. V gene TRBV24-1 combines with J gene TRBJ2-6; D is undetermined. Germline V gene lookup returns CDR1 KGHDR and CDR2 SFDVKD. The CDR3 contains 14 residues. Between the trimmed V and J ends, which lost 3 bases and 3 bases, there was a span of 5 bases.

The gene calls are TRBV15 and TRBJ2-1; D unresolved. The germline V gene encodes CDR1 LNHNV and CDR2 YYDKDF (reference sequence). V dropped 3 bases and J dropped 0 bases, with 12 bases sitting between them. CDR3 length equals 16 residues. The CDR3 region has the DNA TGTGCCACCAGCAGTCGCCCGTCAAGCTCCTACAATGAGCAGTTCTTC. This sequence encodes CATSSRPSSSYNEQFF.

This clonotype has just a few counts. The CDR3 nucleotides read TGTGCCAGCAGTTCGGACAGGGATTCCGTCGAGCAGTACTTC. It codes for CASSSDRDSVEQYF. The chain is built from TRBV6-5 and TRBJ2-7; TRBD1 matches 8 bases. The V gene end was trimmed by 4 bases and the J gene end by 6 bases; junction bases not matched to a gene: 8. The germline CDR1 and CDR2 sequences are MNHEY and SVGAGI. CDR3 size: 14 residues.

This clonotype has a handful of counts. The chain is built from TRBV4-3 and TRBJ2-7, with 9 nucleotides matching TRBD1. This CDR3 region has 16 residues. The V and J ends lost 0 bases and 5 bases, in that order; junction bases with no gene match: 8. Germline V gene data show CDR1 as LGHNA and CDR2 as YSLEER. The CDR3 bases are TGCGCCAGCAGCCAAGATTTTTCGACAGGGGGTGACGAGCAGTACTTC. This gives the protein CASSQDFSTGGDEQYF.

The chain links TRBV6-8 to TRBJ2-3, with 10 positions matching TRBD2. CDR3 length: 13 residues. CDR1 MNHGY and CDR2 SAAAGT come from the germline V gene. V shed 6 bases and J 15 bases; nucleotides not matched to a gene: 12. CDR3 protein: CASSVRKSGGGYF. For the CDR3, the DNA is TGTGCCAGCAGCGTTCGAAAGAGCGGGGGGGGCTATTTT.

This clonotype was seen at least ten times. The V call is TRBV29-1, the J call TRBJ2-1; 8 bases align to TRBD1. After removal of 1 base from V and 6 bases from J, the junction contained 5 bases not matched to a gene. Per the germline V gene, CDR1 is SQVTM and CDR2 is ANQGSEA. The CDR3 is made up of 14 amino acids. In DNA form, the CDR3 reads TGCAGCGTTGAAGGACAGGGGCAGATCAATGAGCAGTTCTTC. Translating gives CSVEGQGQINEQFF.

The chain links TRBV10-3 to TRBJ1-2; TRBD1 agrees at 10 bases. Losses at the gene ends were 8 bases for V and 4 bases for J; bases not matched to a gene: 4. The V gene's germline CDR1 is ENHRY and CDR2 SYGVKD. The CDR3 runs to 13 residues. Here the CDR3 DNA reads TGTGCCATCCCCCGGACAGGGGGCTATGGCTACACCTTC. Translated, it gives CAIPRTGGYGYTF.

The CDR3 protein is CASSAWAASEQYF. The CDR3 DNA sequence: TGTGCCAGCTCGGCCTGGGCGGCGAGTGAGCAGTACTTC. This chain links TRBV7-9 with TRBJ2-7, with D unclear. Deletions cut 8 bases from V and 7 bases from J, with 18 bases between. This CDR3 contains 13 residues. The germline gives CDR1 SEHNR, CDR2 FQNEAQ (reference sequence).

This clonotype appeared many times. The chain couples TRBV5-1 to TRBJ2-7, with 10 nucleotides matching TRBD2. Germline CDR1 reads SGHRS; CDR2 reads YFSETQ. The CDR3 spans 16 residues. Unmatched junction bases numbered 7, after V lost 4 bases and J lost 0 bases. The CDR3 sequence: CASSPSSGGLSYEQYF. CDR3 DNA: TGCGCCAGCAGCCCTTCTAGCGGGGGCCTCTCCTACGAGCAGTACTTC. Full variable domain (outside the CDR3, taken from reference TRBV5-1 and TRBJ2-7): KAGVTQTPRYLIKTRGQQVTLSCSPISGHRSVSWYQQTPGQGLQFLFEYFSETQRNKGNFPGRFSGRQFSNSRSEMNVSTLELGDSALYLCASSPSSGGLSYEQYFGPGTRLTVT.

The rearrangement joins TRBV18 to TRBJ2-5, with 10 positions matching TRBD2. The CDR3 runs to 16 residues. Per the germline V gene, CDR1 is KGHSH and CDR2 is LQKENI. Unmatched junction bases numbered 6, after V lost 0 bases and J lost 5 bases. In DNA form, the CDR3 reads TGTGCCAGCTCACCACCGTCAGCGGGAGGGCCGGAGACCCAGTACTTC. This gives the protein CASSPPSAGGPETQYF.